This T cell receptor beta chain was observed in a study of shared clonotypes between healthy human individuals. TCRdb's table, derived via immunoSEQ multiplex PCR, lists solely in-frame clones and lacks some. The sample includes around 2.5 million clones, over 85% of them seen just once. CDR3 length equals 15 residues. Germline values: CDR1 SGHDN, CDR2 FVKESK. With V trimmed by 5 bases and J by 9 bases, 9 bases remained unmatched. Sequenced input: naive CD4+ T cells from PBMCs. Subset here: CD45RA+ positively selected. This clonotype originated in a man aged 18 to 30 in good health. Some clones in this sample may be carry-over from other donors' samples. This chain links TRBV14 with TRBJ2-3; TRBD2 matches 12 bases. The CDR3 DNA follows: TGTGCCAGCAGCTACGGACTAGCGGGACAGGGGACGCAGTATTTT. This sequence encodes CASSYGLAGQGTQYF. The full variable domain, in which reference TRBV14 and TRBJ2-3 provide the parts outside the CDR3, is EAGVTQFPSHSVIEKGQTVTLRCDPISGHDNLYWYRRVMGKEIKFLLHFVKESKQDESGMPNNRFLAERTGGTYSTLKVQPAELEDSGVYFCASSYGLAGQGTQYFGPGTRLTVL.